A single sample is the source of the 14 T cell receptor beta chains below, sequenced in a study of beta chain features in type 1 diabetes. Study findings and constraints: Moderately but significantly shorter TCRB CDR3s were found in Type 1 diabetes patients in all four CD4+ subsets.

TCRB transcripts that were expressed got sequenced, as all of the isolated RNA had been reverse transcribed. The assay was immunoSEQ multiplex PCR, and TCRdb's table has in-frame clones only and misses some. Here the sample spans 130,000 to 150,000 clones, about 12% being singletons. Antigens for these TCRs are unknown. Sequencing was performed on central memory CD4+ T cells from blood. Every receptor here comes from a young man with type 1 diabetes.

In this sample, this clone turned up a few times. V usage is TRBV29-1 and J usage is TRBJ2-3; TRBD2 agrees at 10 bases. V was clipped by 8 bases and J by 1 base; unmatched bases: 9. CDR1 and CDR2 from the germline V gene are SQVTM and ANQGSEA. The CDR3 is made up of 15 amino acids. This chain's CDR3 is CSFAGTSVGTDTQYF. CDR3 bases: TGCAGCTTCGCCGGGACTAGCGTCGGCACAGATACGCAGTATTTT.

The chain employs TRBV7-8 and TRBJ2-5; D gene uncertain. V lost 1 base and J 0 bases, leaving 9 bases between the germline ends. CDR1 is SGHVS, CDR2 FQNEAQ, per germline. CDR3 length: 15 amino acids. In DNA, the CDR3 is TGTGCCAGCAGCTTAGGTGTCCGGGACCAAGAGACCCAGTACTTC. Protein product: CASSLGVRDQETQYF.

Remarks on this clone: This sample includes further DNA sequences coding for the same CDR3. The chain recombines TRBV7-2 with TRBJ1-6; a weak D match, TRBD1 (6 bases). V lost 4 bases to trimming and J lost 9 bases, with 13 bases between them. CDR3 length equals 14 residues. Per the germline V gene, CDR1 is SGHTA and CDR2 is FQGNSA. CDR3 coding DNA: TGTGCCAGCAGCTCCCCCGGAGGGGGTTCACCCCTCCACTTT. Its translation is CASSSPGGGSPLHF. Supplemented by reference TRBV7-2 and TRBJ1-6, the full variable domain reads GAGVSQSPSNKVTEKGKDVELRCDPISGHTALYWYRQSLGQGLEFLIYFQGNSAPDKSGLPSDRFSAERTGGSVSTLTIQRTQQEDSAVYLCASSSPGGGSPLHFGNGTRLTVT.

In its sample, this clone was seen a few times. This chain links TRBV20-1 with TRBJ1-2; D call uncertain. This CDR3 has 11 residues. Looked up from germline, CDR1 is DFQATT and CDR2 is SNEGSKA (reference sequence). The V gene lost 8 bases and the J gene lost 8 bases, with 15 bases spanning the gap. CDR3 amino acids: CSPKNSGGYTF. The CDR3 region has the DNA TGCAGTCCTAAAAATTCTGGAGGCTACACCTTC.

The V and J genes are TRBV7-9 and TRBJ1-1, with D tentatively TRBD1 (6 bases). CDR1 SEHNR and CDR2 FQNEAQ come from the germline V gene (reference sequence). The CDR3 contains 13 residues. The V gene lost 1 base and the J gene lost 8 bases, with 11 bases spanning the gap. CDR3 in DNA: TGTGCCAGCAGCTTAGGTGGAGGGACAGAAGCTTTCTTT. It yields the protein CASSLGGGTEAFF.

The rearrangement joins TRBV9 to TRBJ2-2; TRBD1 aligns across 7 bases. Germline trimming cut 0 bases from V and 3 bases from J; bases unmatched to any gene: 11. The CDR3 is 18 residues long. The germline CDR1 and CDR2 sequences are SGDLS and YYNGEE. This chain's CDR3 is CASSVGTGDPPDTGELFF. CDR3 DNA sequence: TGTGCCAGCAGCGTAGGGACAGGCGACCCCCCGGACACCGGGGAGCTGTTTTTT.

This clone was detected only a few times. The V call is TRBV28, the J call TRBJ2-1; TRBD2 agrees at 9 bases. V gave up 3 bases and J gave up 8 bases; unmatched junction bases: 8. CDR1 MDHEN and CDR2 SYDVKM come from the germline V gene. The CDR3 length is 15 residues. CDR3 sequence reads: CASSFWRGGFYEQFF. CDR3 bases: TGTGCCAGCAGTTTTTGGCGGGGGGGCTTTTATGAGCAGTTCTTC.

V and J are TRBV7-2 and TRBJ1-6; D remains ambiguous. Trimming took 1 base from V and 3 from J, leaving 4 bases between them. From germline, CDR1 is SGHTA and CDR2 FQGNSA. This CDR3 region has 14 residues. CDR3 nucleotides: TGTGCCAGCAGCTTAGGCAGCTATAATTCACCCCTCCACTTT. Translation: CASSLGSYNSPLHF.

The CDR3 nucleotides are TGTGCCTGGAGGGGGGACCCAGAGACCCAGTACTTC. This sequence encodes CAWRGDPETQYF. The V call is TRBV30, the J call TRBJ2-5; either TRBD1 or TRBD2 may supply D (5 bases each). There are 12 residues in the CDR3. Trimming pared 3 bases from V and 4 bases from J, leaving 9 bases between. CDR1 is GTSNPN and CDR2 is SVGIG in the germline V gene (reference sequence).

The rearrangement joins TRBV7-9 to TRBJ2-5; D unresolved. The J call may be mistaken, given a closer DNA end match to TRBJ2-7. CDR1 and CDR2 from the germline V gene are SEHNR and FQNEAQ (reference sequence). This CDR3 has 12 amino acids. This CDR3 is CASSSPSYEQYF. CDR3 in DNA: TGTGCCAGCAGCTCACCCTCCTACGAGCAGTACTTC.

There are a few counts of this clone. This chain links TRBV7-6 with TRBJ2-5, with 7 bases that match TRBD2. This CDR3 is 16 amino acids long. Trimming cost V 4 bases and J 2 bases; bases outside gene matches: 10. Germline V gene lookup returns CDR1 SGHVS and CDR2 FNYEAQ. CDR3: CASSSLGGDLQETQYF. Written as DNA, the CDR3 is TGTGCCAGCAGCTCCCTGGGGGGGGACCTACAAGAGACCCAGTACTTC.

The chain links TRBV28 to TRBJ2-5; 7 bases agree with TRBD1. CDR1 is MDHEN and CDR2 is SYDVKM in the germline V gene. The V and J ends lost 8 bases and 5 bases, in that order; junction bases with no gene match: 5. The CDR3 extends over 12 amino acids. Written as DNA, the CDR3 is TGTGCCAGCGCTGGGACAGTGGAGACCCAGTACTTC. The encoded protein is CASAGTVETQYF. The full variable domain, with the rest looked up from reference TRBV28 and TRBJ2-5, is DVKVTQSSRYLVKRTGEKVFLECVQDMDHENMFWYRQDPGLGLRLIYFSYDVKMKEKGDIPEGYSVSREKKERFSLILESASTNQTSMYLCASAGTVETQYFGPGTRLLVL.

The rearrangement joins TRBV7-9 to TRBJ1-6; D gene unclear. CDR3 length: 14 residues. V lost 1 base to trimming and J lost 7 bases, with 8 bases between them. Looked up from germline, CDR1 is SEHNR and CDR2 is FQNEAQ (reference sequence). CDR3 region: CASSLEFGNSPLHF. The CDR3 DNA sequence: TGTGCCAGCAGCTTAGAATTTGGAAATTCACCCCTCCACTTT.

The rearrangement joins TRBV4-2 to TRBJ1-2; no reliable D call. This CDR3 has 15 residues. Germline assignment: CDR1 LGHNA and CDR2 YNFKEQ. Trimming shortened V by 0 bases and J by 3 bases, and 11 bases separated the two germline ends. The CDR3 region is CASSQDRREYYGYTF. The CDR3, as DNA: TGTGCCAGCAGCCAAGATCGGAGGGAATACTATGGCTACACCTTC.